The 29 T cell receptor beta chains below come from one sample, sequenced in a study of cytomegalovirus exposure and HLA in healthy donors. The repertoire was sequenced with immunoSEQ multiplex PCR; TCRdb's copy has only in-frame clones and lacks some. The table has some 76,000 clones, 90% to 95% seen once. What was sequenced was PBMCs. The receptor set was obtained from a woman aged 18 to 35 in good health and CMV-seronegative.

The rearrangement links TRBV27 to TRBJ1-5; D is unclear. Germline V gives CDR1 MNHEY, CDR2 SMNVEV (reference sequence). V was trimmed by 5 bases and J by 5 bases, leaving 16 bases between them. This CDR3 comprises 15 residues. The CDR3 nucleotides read TGTGCCAGCAGTCCGCGCGGGGTCGGAGATCAGCCCCAGCATTTT. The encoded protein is CASSPRGVGDQPQHF.

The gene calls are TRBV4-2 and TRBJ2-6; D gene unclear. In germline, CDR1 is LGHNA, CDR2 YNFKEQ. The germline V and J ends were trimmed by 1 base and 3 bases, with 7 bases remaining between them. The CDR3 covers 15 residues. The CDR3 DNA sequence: TGTGCCAGCAGCCAAGTCCCCATTGGGGCCAACGTCCTGACTTTC. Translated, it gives CASSQVPIGANVLTF.

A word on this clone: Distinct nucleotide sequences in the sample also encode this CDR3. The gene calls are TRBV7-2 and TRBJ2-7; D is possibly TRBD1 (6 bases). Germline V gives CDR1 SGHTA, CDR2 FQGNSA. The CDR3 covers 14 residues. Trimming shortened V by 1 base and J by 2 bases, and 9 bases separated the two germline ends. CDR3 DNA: TGTGCCAGCAGCTTAGGTACAGGGCCCTACGAGCAGTACTTC. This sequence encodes CASSLGTGPYEQYF.

CDR3 nucleotide sequence: TGTGCCAGCAGCGGGGGACTAGCCTCGGGGGAGCAGTACTTC. It codes for CASSGGLASGEQYF. This chain joins TRBV9 and TRBJ2-7, with 9 nucleotides matching TRBD2. V trimming: 3 bases; J trimming: 7 bases; junction bases outside the gene matches: 8. CDR1 is SGDLS, CDR2 YYNGEE, per germline. This CDR3 has 14 residues. Based on the CDR3 plus reference TRBV9 and TRBJ2-7, the full variable domain is DSGVTQTPKHLITATGQRVTLRCSPRSGDLSVYWYQQSLDQGLQFLIQYYNGEERAKGNILERFSAQQFPDLHSELNLSSLELGDSALYFCASSGGLASGEQYFGPGTRLTVT.

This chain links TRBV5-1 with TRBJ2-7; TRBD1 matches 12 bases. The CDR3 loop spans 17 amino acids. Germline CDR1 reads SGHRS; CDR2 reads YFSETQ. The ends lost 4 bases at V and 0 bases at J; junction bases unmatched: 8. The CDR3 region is CASSNPGTGGPSYEQYF. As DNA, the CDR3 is TGCGCCAGCAGCAACCCCGGGACAGGGGGCCCCTCCTACGAGCAGTACTTC.

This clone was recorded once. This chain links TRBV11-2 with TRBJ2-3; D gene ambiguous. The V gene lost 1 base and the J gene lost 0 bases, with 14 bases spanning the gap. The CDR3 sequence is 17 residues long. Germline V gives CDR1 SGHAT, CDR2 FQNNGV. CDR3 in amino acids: CASSLGSEFPSTDTQYF. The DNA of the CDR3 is TGTGCCAGCAGCTTAGGATCGGAGTTCCCTAGCACAGATACGCAGTATTTT.

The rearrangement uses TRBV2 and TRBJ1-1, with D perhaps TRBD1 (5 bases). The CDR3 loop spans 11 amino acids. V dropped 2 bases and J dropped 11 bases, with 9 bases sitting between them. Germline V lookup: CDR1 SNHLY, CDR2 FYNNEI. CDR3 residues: CASSERGLAFF. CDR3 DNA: TGTGCCAGCAGTGAACGGGGGTTGGCTTTCTTT.

CDR3 sequence reads: CASSEGASSYNEQFF. DNA for the CDR3: TGTGCCAGCAGTGAAGGGGCAAGCTCCTACAATGAGCAGTTCTTC. This chain uses TRBV2 with TRBJ2-1; D uncertain. V lost 1 base, J lost 0 bases, and 7 bases lay in between. Germline V gene lookup returns CDR1 SNHLY and CDR2 FYNNEI. This CDR3 is built from 15 residues.

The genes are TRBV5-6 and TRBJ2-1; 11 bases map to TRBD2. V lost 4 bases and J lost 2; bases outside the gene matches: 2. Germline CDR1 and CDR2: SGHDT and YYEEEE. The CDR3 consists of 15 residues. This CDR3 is CASSGGLAAYNEQFF. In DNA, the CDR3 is TGTGCCAGCAGCGGGGGACTAGCGGCCTACAATGAGCAGTTCTTC.

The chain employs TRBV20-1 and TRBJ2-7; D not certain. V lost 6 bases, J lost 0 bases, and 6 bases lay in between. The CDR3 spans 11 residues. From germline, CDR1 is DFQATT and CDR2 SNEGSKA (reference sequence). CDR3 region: CSAVYSYEQYF. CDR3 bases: TGCAGTGCCGTTTACTCCTACGAGCAGTACTTC.

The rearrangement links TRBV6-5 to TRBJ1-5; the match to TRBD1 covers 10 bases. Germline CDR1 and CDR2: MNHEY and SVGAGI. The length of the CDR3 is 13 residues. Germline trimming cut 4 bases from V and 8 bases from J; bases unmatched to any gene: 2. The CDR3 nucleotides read TGTGCCAGCAGTTCGGACAGGGGGGAGCCCCAGCATTTT. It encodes CASSSDRGEPQHF.

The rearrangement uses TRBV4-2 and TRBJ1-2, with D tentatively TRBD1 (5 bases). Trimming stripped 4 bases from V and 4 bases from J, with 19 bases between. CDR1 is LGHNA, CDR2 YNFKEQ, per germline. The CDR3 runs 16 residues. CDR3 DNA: TGTGCCAGCAGCCTGGGGCGGCAGAGTATAATCTATGGCTACACCTTC. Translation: CASSLGRQSIIYGYTF.

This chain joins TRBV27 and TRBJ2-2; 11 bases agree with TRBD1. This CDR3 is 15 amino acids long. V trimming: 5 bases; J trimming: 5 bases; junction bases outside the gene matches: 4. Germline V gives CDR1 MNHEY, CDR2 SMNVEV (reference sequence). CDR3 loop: CASSRTGGMTGELFF. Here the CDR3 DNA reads TGTGCCAGCAGTCGGACAGGGGGCATGACCGGGGAGCTGTTTTTT.

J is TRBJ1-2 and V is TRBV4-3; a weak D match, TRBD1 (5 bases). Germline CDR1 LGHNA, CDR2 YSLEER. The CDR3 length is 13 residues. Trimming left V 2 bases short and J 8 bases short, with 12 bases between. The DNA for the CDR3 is TGCGCCAGCAGCCAACCGGGACGGGGGGGCTACACCTTC. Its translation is CASSQPGRGGYTF.

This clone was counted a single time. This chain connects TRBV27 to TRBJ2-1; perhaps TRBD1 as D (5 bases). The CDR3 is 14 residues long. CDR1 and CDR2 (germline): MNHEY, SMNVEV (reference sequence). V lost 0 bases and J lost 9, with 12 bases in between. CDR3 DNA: TGTGCCAGCAGTTTATCGATGCAGGGCGGTGAGCAGTTCTTC. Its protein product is CASSLSMQGGEQFF.

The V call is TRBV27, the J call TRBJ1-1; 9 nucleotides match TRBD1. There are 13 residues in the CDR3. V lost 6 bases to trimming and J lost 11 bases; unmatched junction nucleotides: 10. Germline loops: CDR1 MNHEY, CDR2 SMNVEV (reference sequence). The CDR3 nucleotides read TGTGCCAGCAGCCTAACAGGGGGCGTGTTGGCTTTCTTT. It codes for CASSLTGGVLAFF.

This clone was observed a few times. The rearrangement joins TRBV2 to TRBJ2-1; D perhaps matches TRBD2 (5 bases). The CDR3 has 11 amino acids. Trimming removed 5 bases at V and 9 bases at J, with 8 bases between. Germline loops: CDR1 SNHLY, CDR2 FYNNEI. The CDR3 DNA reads TGTGCCAGCAGTCAGGAGGTTGAGCAGTTCTTC. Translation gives CASSQEVEQFF. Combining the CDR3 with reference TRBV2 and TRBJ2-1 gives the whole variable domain EPEVTQTPSHQVTQMGQEVILRCVPISNHLYFYWYRQILGQKVEFLVSFYNNEISEKSEIFDDQFSVERPDGSNFTLKIRSTKLEDSAMYFCASSQEVEQFFGPGTRLTVL.

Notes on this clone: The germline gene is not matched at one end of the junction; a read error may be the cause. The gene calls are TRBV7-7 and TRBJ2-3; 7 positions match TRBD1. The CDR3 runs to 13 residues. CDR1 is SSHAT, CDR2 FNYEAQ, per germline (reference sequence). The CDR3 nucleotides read TGTGCTAGCAGTCAGACAGGGATGGATACGCAGTATTTT. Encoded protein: CASSQTGMDTQYF.

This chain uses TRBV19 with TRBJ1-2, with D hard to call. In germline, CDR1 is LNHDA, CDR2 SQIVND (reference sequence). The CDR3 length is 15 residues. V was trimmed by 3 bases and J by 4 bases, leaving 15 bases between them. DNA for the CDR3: TGTGCCAGTAGTATTTCGGAGGTGGTAATCTATGGCTACACCTTC. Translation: CASSISEVVIYGYTF. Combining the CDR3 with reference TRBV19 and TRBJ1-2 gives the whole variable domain DGGITQSPKYLFRKEGQNVTLSCEQNLNHDAMYWYRQDPGQGLRLIYYSQIVNDFQKGDIAEGYSVSREKKESFPLTVTSAQKNPTAFYLCASSISEVVIYGYTFGSGTRLTVV.

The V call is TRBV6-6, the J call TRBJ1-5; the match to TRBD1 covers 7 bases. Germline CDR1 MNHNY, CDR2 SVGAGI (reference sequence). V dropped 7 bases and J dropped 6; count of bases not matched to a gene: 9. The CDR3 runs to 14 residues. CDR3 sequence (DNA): TGTGCCAGCACCACCGGACAGGACGGTCAGCCCCAGCATTTT. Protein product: CASTTGQDGQPQHF.

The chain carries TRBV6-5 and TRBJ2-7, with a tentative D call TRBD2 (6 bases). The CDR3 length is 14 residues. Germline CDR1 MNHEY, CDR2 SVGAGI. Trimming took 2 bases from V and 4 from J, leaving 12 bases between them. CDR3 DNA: TGTGCCAGCAGTTACGAACCGGGGGATTACGAGCAGTACTTC. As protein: CASSYEPGDYEQYF.

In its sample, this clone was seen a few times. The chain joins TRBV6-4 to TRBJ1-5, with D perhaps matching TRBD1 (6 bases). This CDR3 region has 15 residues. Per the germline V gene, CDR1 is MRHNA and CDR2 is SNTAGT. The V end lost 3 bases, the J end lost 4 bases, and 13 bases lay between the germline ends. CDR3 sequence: CASSESGQPNQPQHF. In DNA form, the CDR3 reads TGTGCCAGCAGTGAGTCAGGACAGCCAAATCAGCCCCAGCATTTT.

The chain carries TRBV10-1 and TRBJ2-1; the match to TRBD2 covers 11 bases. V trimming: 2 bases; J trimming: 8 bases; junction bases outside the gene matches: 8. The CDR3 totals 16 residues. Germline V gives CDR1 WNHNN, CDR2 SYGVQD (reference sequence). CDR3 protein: CASSELTSGRGDEQFF. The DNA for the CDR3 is TGCGCCAGCAGTGAGCTTACTAGCGGGAGAGGGGATGAGCAGTTCTTC.

CDR3 region: CSGRTGTSGFRPYNEQFF. The CDR3 DNA reads TGCAGCGGGCGTACCGGGACTAGCGGATTTCGCCCCTACAATGAGCAGTTCTTC. J is TRBJ2-1 and V is TRBV29-1, with 11 bases lining up with TRBD2. The CDR3 totals 18 residues. V shed 7 bases, J shed 2 bases, and the junction held 16 bases outside the gene matches. Germline CDR1 and CDR2: SQVTM and ANQGSEA.

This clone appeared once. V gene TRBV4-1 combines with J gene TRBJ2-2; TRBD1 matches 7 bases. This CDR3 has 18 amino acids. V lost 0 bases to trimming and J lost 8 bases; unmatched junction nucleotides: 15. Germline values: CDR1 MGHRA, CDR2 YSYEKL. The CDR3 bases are TGCGCCAGCAGCCAAGATAGGAGGACAGGAGCCCTTCTGGGGGAGCTGTTTTTT. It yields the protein CASSQDRRTGALLGELFF.

The CDR3 here is CASSGGTDENYGYTF. CDR3 nucleotide sequence: TGTGCCAGCAGCGGTGGGACAGACGAAAACTATGGCTACACCTTC. V is TRBV7-8 and J is TRBJ1-2, with 7 nucleotides matching TRBD1. There are 15 residues in the CDR3. V trimming: 5 bases; J trimming: 2 bases; junction bases outside the gene matches: 8. CDR1 is SGHVS and CDR2 is FQNEAQ in the germline V gene.

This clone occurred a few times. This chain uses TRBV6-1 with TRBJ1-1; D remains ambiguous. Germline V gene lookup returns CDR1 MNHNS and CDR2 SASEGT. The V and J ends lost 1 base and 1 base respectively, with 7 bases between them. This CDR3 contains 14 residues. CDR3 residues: CASSEGGGNTEAFF. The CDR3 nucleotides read TGTGCCAGCAGTGAAGGAGGAGGGAACACTGAAGCTTTCTTT.

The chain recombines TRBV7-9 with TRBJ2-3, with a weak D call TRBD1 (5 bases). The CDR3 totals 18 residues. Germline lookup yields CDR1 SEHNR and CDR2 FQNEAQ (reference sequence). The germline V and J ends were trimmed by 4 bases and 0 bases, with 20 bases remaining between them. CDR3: CASSSGQVYFSSTDTQYF. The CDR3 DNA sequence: TGTGCCAGCAGCTCCGGACAAGTTTACTTTTCTAGCACAGATACGCAGTATTTT.

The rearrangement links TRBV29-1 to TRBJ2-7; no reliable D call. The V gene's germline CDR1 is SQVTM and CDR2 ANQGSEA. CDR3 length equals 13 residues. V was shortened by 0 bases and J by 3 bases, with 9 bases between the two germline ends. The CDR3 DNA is TGCAGCGTTGAAGACGATCACAGCTACGAGCAGTACTTC. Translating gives CSVEDDHSYEQYF.